These T cell receptor beta chains were read from a single sample in a study of T cell responses to AZD1222 COVID-19 vaccine. TCRdb keeps only in-frame clones here, not all; method: immunoSEQ multiplex PCR. Among roughly 180,000 clones listed, about 94% were seen once. This sample comprised peripheral blood, obtained on day 0 of AZD1222 vaccination. Receptors originate from an adult in good health. Both conserved end residues are part of each CDR3. Fields, in order: V gene, J gene, clone size, D gene, CDR3 protein, CDR3 DNA. The D gene is left open where the match is weak. Clone size, where shown, is once, few, many, or a class for clones that have expanded.

TRBV27	TRBJ2-1	.	.	CASSVPGLLPPEQFF	TGTGCCAGCAGTGTACCGGGACTGCTACCTCCTGAGCAGTTCTTC
TRBV28	TRBJ2-7	.	.	CASRIFHEQYF	TGTGCCAGTCGTATTTTTCACGAGCAGTACTTC
TRBV10-2	TRBJ1-1	.	.	CASSLTGLNTEAFF	TGCGCCAGCTCCCTTACAGGTTTGAACACTGAAGCTTTCTTT
TRBV25-1	TRBJ2-1	.	.	CASSETRASSYNEQFF	TGTGCCAGCAGTGAAACGCGGGCCAGCTCCTACAATGAGCAGTTCTTC
TRBV4-1	TRBJ2-1	.	TRBD2	CASSQDPWSSGLQREQFF	TGCGCCAGCAGCCAAGACCCCTGGTCTAGCGGGCTCCAGCGTGAGCAGTTCTTC
TRBV2	TRBJ2-4	.	TRBD2	CASSAGLAGGAKNIQYF	TGTGCCAGCAGTGCGGGACTAGCGGGAGGGGCCAAAAACATTCAGTACTTC
TRBV19	TRBJ1-2	.	TRBD1	CASSLYRGLNYGYTF	TGTGCCAGTAGTCTCTACAGGGGGCTGAACTATGGCTACACCTTC
TRBV9	TRBJ1-6	.	.	CASSDGGSGVNSPLHF	TGTGCCAGCAGCGACGGGGGATCGGGTGTGAATTCACCCCTCCACTTT
TRBV2	TRBJ2-1	.	.	CASSERGGGHNEQFF	TGTGCCAGCAGTGAAAGGGGAGGGGGACACAATGAGCAGTTCTTC
TRBV24-1	TRBJ2-7	.	.	CATSDVSGSEQYF	TGTGCCACCAGTGATGTCTCAGGGTCCGAGCAGTACTTC
TRBV27	TRBJ1-1	once	.	CASSNLGLNTEAFF	TGTGCCAGCAGTAATCTGGGGCTCAACACTGAAGCTTTCTTT
TRBV14	TRBJ1-2	.	TRBD1	CASSQDGGTDYGYTF	TGTGCCAGCAGCCAAGATGGGGGGACAGACTATGGCTACACCTTC
TRBV3-1/TRBV3-2	TRBJ2-6	.	TRBD1	CASSLGQGASGANVLTF	TGTGCCAGCAGCTTGGGACAGGGGGCGTCTGGGGCCAACGTCCTGACTTTC
TRBV6-6	TRBJ2-7	.	.	CASSLGGYEQYF	TGTGCCAGCTCGTTGGGGGGTTACGAGCAGTACTTC
TRBV6-5	TRBJ2-7	few	TRBD1	CASTMDRAAYEQYF	TGTGCCAGCACGATGGACAGGGCAGCCTACGAGCAGTACTTC
TRBV19	TRBJ2-5	.	.	CASSIGETLYQETQYF	TGTGCCAGTAGTATAGGGGAGACATTGTACCAAGAGACCCAGTACTTC
TRBV3-1/TRBV3-2	TRBJ2-7	.	.	CASSQIKGYEQYF	TGTGCCAGCAGCCAGATTAAGGGATACGAGCAGTACTTC
TRBV2	TRBJ1-4	.	.	CASSQGEKLFF	TGTGCCAGCTCGCAGGGTGAAAAACTGTTTTTT
TRBV3-1/TRBV3-2	TRBJ2-3	few	.	CASSQGAGASDTQYF	TGTGCCAGCAGCCAAGGGGCAGGGGCCTCAGATACGCAGTATTTT
TRBV29-1	TRBJ2-3	.	TRBD2	CSVLGTSGSTDTQYF	TGCAGCGTCCTCGGGACTAGCGGGAGTACAGATACGCAGTATTTT
TRBV6-1	TRBJ2-4	once	TRBD2	CASSEWEGTTIQYF	TGTGCCAGCAGTGAATGGGAGGGCACCACTATTCAGTACTTC
TRBV4-1	TRBJ1-6	.	TRBD1	CASSQESTGGYSPLHF	TGCGCCAGCAGCCAAGAGTCTACAGGGGGTTATTCACCCCTCCACTTT
TRBV5-1	TRBJ2-6	.	TRBD2	CASSGLGLAGLTGANVLTF	TGCGCCAGCAGCGGATTGGGACTAGCGGGATTAACTGGGGCCAACGTCCTGACTTTC
TRBV5-4	TRBJ2-1	.	TRBD2	CASSGGGTSGYNEQFF	TGTGCCAGCAGCGGTGGGGGGACTAGCGGCTACAATGAGCAGTTCTTC
TRBV7-9	TRBJ2-7	.	.	CASSSARDGAGAYEQYF	TGTGCCAGCAGCTCCGCCCGGGACGGCGCGGGGGCATACGAGCAGTACTTC
TRBV6-5	TRBJ1-1	once	.	CASSYLGGRGTEAFF	TGTGCCAGCAGTTACCTCGGGGGCAGAGGCACTGAAGCTTTCTTT
TRBV3-1/TRBV3-2	TRBJ2-2	.	.	CASSQGQIKNTGELFF	TGTGCCAGCAGCCAAGGGCAAATTAAAAACACCGGGGAGCTGTTTTTT
TRBV25-1	TRBJ2-3	.	TRBD2	CATAAGAEDTQYF	TGTGCCACCGCAGCGGGAGCTGAGGATACGCAGTATTTT
TRBV19	TRBJ1-4	few	.	CASRTPAEVEKLFF	TGTGCCAGTAGGACTCCGGCAGAGGTTGAAAAACTGTTTTTT
TRBV19	TRBJ1-5	.	TRBD1	CATKGTGGAQPQHF	TGTGCCACCAAGGGGACAGGGGGTGCTCAGCCCCAGCATTTT
TRBV2	TRBJ2-7	.	TRBD2	CARTGTSGSHEQYF	TGTGCCAGGACCGGGACTAGCGGGAGCCACGAGCAGTACTTC
TRBV5-5	TRBJ2-5	.	TRBD1	CASSWTGNGETQYF	TGTGCCAGCAGCTGGACAGGGAACGGGGAGACCCAGTACTTC
TRBV5-4	TRBJ2-3	.	TRBD2	CASSTGLAGGTDTQYF	TGTGCCAGCAGCACCGGACTAGCGGGCGGAACAGATACGCAGTATTTT